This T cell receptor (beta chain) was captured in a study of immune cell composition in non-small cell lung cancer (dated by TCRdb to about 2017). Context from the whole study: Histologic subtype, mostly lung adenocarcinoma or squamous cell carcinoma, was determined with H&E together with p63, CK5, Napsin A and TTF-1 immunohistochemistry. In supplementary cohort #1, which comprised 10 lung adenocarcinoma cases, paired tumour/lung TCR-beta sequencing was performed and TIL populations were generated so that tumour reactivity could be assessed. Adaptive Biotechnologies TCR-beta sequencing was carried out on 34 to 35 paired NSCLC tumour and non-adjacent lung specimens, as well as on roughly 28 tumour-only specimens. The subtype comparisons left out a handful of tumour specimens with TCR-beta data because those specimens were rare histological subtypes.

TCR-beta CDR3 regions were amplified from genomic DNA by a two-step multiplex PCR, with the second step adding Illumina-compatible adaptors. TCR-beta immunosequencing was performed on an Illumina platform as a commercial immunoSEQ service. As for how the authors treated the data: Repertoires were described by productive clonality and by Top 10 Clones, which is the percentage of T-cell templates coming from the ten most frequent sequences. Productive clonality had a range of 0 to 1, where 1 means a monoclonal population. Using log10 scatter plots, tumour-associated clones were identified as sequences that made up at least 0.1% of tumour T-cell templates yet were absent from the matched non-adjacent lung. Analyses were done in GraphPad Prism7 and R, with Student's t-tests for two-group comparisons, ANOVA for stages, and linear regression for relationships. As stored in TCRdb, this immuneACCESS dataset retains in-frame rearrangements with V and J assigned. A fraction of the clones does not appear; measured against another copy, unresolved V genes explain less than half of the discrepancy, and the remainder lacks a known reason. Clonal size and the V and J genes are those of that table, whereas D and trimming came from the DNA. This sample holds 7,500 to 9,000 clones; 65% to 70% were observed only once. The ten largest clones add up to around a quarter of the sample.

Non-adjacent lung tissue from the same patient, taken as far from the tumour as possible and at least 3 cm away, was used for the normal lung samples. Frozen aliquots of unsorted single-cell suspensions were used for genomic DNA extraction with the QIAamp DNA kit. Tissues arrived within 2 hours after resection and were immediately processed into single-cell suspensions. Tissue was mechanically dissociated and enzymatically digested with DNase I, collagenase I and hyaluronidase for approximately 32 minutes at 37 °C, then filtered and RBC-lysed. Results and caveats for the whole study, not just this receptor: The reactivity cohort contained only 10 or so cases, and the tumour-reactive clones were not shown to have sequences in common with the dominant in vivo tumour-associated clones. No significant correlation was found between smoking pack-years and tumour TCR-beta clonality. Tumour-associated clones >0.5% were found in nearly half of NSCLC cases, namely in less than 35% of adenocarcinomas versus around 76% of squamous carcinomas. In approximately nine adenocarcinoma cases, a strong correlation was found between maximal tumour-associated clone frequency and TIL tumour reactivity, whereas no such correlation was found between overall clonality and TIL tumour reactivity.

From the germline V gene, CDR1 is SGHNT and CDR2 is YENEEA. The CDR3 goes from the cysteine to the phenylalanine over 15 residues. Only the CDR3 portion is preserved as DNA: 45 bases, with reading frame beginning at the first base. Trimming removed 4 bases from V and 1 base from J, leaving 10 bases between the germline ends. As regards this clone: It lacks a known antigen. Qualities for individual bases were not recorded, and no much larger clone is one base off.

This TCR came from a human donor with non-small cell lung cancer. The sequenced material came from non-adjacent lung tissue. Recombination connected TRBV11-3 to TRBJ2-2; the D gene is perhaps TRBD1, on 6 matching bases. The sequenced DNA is TGTGCCAGCAGCTCCTACAGGGAGAACACCGGGGAGCTGTTTTTT. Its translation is CASSSYRENTGELFF.